A selection of T cell receptor beta chains follows, all from one sample in a study of T cells after yellow fever vaccination. TCRdb fed the 5' RACE reads into MiXCR, producing one record per CDR3 protein. The sample contains around 250,000 distinct CDR3 sequences, roughly 4.8% of which appear only once. The material sequenced was CD4+ T cells sorted from PBMCs, taken on the day of the yellow fever booster vaccination. The origin of the receptors is a man in his late teens or twenties who received the YFV17D yellow fever vaccine. Each CDR3 is given with its conserved first and last residue. The D gene is left open where the match is weak. Expanded clones get a size class; other rows say once, few or many, or leave the size out.

CDR3 DNA,CDR3 protein,clone size,V gene,D gene,J gene
TGTGCCAGCTCTTCAGACAGGGGAGGCGTTGGCTACACCTTC,CASSSDRGGVGYTF,many,TRBV18,TRBD1,TRBJ1-2
TGTGCCAGCTCGCAAGGACAGCTGACTGGAAACACCATATATTTT,CASSQGQLTGNTIYF,-,TRBV18,-,TRBJ1-3
TGCGCCAGCAGCCTGGACTCGCCCCGTAATTCACCCCTCCACTTT,CASSLDSPRNSPLHF,-,TRBV5-1,-,TRBJ1-6
TGTGCCAGCAGTTCGCGGACTAGCGGGCGCTCCTACAATGAGCAGTTCTTC,CASSSRTSGRSYNEQFF,-,TRBV6-2/TRBV6-3,TRBD2,TRBJ2-1
TGTGCCAGCAGTTTACGGGGCAGGCTCGCCTCCGGGGAGCTGTTTTTT,CASSLRGRLASGELFF,few,TRBV12-3/TRBV12-4,-,TRBJ2-2
TGCGCCAGCAGCCGGACTATAGCGGATGAGCAGTTCTTC,CASSRTIADEQFF,many,TRBV4-3,-,TRBJ2-1
TGTGCCATCAAGGAGCGCTCCGCCCAAGAGACCCAGTACTTC,CAIKERSAQETQYF,many,TRBV10-3,-,TRBJ2-5
TGTGCCAGCAGTTTTGGACTAGCGGGGGACAATGAGCAGTTCTTC,CASSFGLAGDNEQFF,many,TRBV7-2,TRBD2,TRBJ2-1
TGTGCCAGCAGTAAGACGGGACAGGGGGCCCTAGCCAAAAACATTCAGTACTTC,CASSKTGQGALAKNIQYF,few,TRBV7-9,TRBD1,TRBJ2-4
TGCAGTGCCCTTCTGGCGGGGGGGCCCGCAGATACGCAGTATTTT,CSALLAGGPADTQYF,-,TRBV20-1,TRBD2,TRBJ2-3
TGTGCCAGCAGGTGGGGCGCTGGGGATAGGCAGTTTTTT,CASRWGAGDRQFF,-,TRBV6-1,-,TRBJ2-3
TGTGCCAGCAGTCGGGAGTATTCGAACACTGAAGCTTTCTTT,CASSREYSNTEAFF,many,TRBV12-3/TRBV12-4,-,TRBJ1-1
TGTGCCAGCAGCCAGACATGGAATGAGCAGTTCTTC,CASSQTWNEQFF,many,TRBV3-1,-,TRBJ2-1
TGTGCCAGCAGCGTAGGTGGGGGGGCTGGCTCCTACAATGAGCAGTTCTTC,CASSVGGGAGSYNEQFF,many,TRBV9,-,TRBJ2-1
TGTGCCACCAGTGCCACCCCCGGGACAGGGGGAAATGAGCAGTTCTTC,CATSATPGTGGNEQFF,-,TRBV24-1,TRBD1,TRBJ2-1
TGTGCCAGCAGCTTAGGACAGGGGGAAGGTGGCACAGATACGCAGTATTTT,CASSLGQGEGGTDTQYF,-,TRBV7-8,TRBD1,TRBJ2-3
TGTGCCAGCAGCCCAGAGACGGTCTATGGCTACACCTTC,CASSPETVYGYTF,many,TRBV7-6,-,TRBJ1-2
TGTGCCAGCAGCCGGGGGAGCACAGATACGCAGTATTTT,CASSRGSTDTQYF,many,TRBV7-3,-,TRBJ2-3
TGTGCCATCTCCGGGACAGGGGACACCGGGGAGCTGTTTTTT,CAISGTGDTGELFF,many,TRBV10-3,TRBD1,TRBJ2-2
TGTGCCAGCAACTATTGGACGGGCCGGGGGGCCGGGGAGCTGTTTTTT,CASNYWTGRGAGELFF,many,TRBV3-1,TRBD2,TRBJ2-2
TGCGCCAGCAGCCGGGGAGACCGCGACAGAGCCGGTGGCTACACCTTC,CASSRGDRDRAGGYTF,many,TRBV5-1,-,TRBJ1-2
TGCGCCAGCAGCTTGGGTAACGGATGGAGGAATTCACCCCTCCACTTT,CASSLGNGWRNSPLHF,many,TRBV5-1,-,TRBJ1-6
TGTGCCAGCAGCGAACAACCGGGACTAGCGGGGGCCAGCACAGATACGCAGTATTTT,CASSEQPGLAGASTDTQYF,-,TRBV9,TRBD2,TRBJ2-3
TGCGCCAGCAGCTTGGCCCAGGGGACTGGGGCCAACGTCCTGACTTTC,CASSLAQGTGANVLTF,few,TRBV5-1,-,TRBJ2-6
TGTGCCAGCAGTTTAACTGGACGTATGACTGAAGCTTTCTTT,CASSLTGRMTEAFF,-,TRBV12-3/TRBV12-4,-,TRBJ1-1
TGCAGTGCTAGGATACGTTATGGAGACACCATATATTTT,CSARIRYGDTIYF,few,TRBV20-1,-,TRBJ1-3
TGCGCCAGCAGCCCGGAGACAGGGCCCCAGGGCATTCAGTACTTC,CASSPETGPQGIQYF,-,TRBV5-1,TRBD1,TRBJ2-4
TGTGCCAGCAGCGTAAGACCACAGGGGAGGAACACTGAAGCTTTCTTT,CASSVRPQGRNTEAFF,-,TRBV7-2,TRBD1,TRBJ1-1
TGCGCCAGCAGCTTGGTACTAGCAGATACGCAGTATTTT,CASSLVLADTQYF,many,TRBV5-1,-,TRBJ2-3
TGTGCCAGCAGCTTCGTGGGGGGGAATGAGCAGTTCTTC,CASSFVGGNEQFF,-,TRBV7-3,TRBD2,TRBJ2-1
TGTGCCAGCAGTCTCAGATACAGGGGGTACAATTCACCCCTCCACTTT,CASSLRYRGYNSPLHF,many,TRBV7-9,TRBD1,TRBJ1-6
TGTGCCAGCAGTTACGTGGGGCGGGTAGATACGCAGTATTTT,CASSYVGRVDTQYF,few,TRBV6-5,-,TRBJ2-3
TGTGCCACCAGTGAGATTCCTAGCGGGGGATACCAAGAGACCCAGTACTTC,CATSEIPSGGYQETQYF,-,TRBV24-1,TRBD2,TRBJ2-5
TGCGCCAGCAGCTTGGAAGGCAGGGTAAGGACAGATACGCAGTATTTT,CASSLEGRVRTDTQYF,many,TRBV5-1,-,TRBJ2-3
TGTGCCAGCAGCTCCCCAGGGCTTTCACCCCTCCACTTT,CASSSPGLSPLHF,-,TRBV7-9,-,TRBJ1-6
TGCGCCAGCAGCAGTACGGGTTGGCCTAACAATTCACCCCTCCACTTT,CASSSTGWPNNSPLHF,many,TRBV5-1,-,TRBJ1-6
TGTGCCATCAGGAAACTAGCGGGGGGGCCAGATGAGCAGTTCTTC,CAIRKLAGGPDEQFF,many,TRBV10-3,TRBD2,TRBJ2-1
TGTGCCAGCAGCTTCGGACAGGGAAGCAATCAGCCCCAGCATTTT,CASSFGQGSNQPQHF,-,TRBV27,TRBD1,TRBJ1-5
TGCAGTGCTAGAGATTATTTAGGGGCGAATCAGCCCCAGCATTTT,CSARDYLGANQPQHF,many,TRBV20-1,-,TRBJ1-5
TGCGCCAGCAGCTTGGAATGGTCGGGAGCCGAGCAGTTCTTC,CASSLEWSGAEQFF,-,TRBV5-1,-,TRBJ2-1
TGTGCCAGCAGTGGACAGGGGGTTAACTATGGCTACACCTTC,CASSGQGVNYGYTF,many,TRBV2,TRBD1,TRBJ1-2